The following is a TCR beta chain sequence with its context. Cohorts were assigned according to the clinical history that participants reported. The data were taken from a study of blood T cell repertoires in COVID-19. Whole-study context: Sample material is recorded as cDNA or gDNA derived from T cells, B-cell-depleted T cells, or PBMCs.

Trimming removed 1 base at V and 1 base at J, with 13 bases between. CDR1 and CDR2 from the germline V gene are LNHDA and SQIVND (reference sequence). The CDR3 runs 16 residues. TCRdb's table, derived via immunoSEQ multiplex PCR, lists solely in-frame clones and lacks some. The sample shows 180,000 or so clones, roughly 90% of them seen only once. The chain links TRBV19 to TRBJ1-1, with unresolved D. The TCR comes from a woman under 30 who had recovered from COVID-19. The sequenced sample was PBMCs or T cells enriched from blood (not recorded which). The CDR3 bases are TGTGCCAGTAGTATAGTCTTGGTACTAAAGAACACTGAAGCTTTCTTT. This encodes CASSIVLVLKNTEAFF.